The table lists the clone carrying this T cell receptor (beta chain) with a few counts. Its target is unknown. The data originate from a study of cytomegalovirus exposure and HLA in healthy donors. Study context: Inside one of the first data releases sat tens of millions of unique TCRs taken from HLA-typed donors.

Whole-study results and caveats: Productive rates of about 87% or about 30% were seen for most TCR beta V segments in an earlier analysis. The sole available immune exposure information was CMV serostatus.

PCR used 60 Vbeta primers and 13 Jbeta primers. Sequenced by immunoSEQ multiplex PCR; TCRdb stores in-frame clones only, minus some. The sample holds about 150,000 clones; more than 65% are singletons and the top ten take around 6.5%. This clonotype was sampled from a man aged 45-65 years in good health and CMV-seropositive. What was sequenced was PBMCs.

CDR3 sequence reads: CSVATGKRNEQYF. Written as DNA, the CDR3 is TGCAGCGTTGCGACAGGGAAACGGAACGAGCAGTACTTC. The V call is TRBV29-1, the J call TRBJ2-7; 7 nucleotides line up with TRBD1. Germline values: CDR1 SQVTM, CDR2 ANQGSEA. J gave up 5 bases and V 4 bases, and 8 bases lay outside the gene matches. The CDR3 has 13 residues.